The entry that follows covers one T cell receptor (beta chain) sequence. Antigen specificity is unknown. The data belong to a study of CD8 T cells in ankylosing spondylitis. Quantitative 5'-RACE with molecular barcodes produced the TCR beta libraries. Each CDR3 protein is one row after TCRdb ran MiXCR on the 5' RACE reads. The sample yields some 200,000 distinct CDR3 sequences, roughly 6.6% seen once. The CDR3 covers 15 residues. Between the trimmed V and J ends, which lost 0 bases and 0 bases, there was a span of 10 bases. Germline V gene sequence: CDR1 SGHNT, CDR2 YYREEE (reference sequence). Points from the study as a whole: Certain motif variants had earlier been reported in reactive arthritis synovial fluid and blood. The study identified a TCR beta motif of under ten highly homologous variants that appeared characteristic of ankylosing spondylitis blood. It was reported that disease-linked clones were significantly enriched in matched ankylosing spondylitis synovial fluid.

The sequenced material came from blood, either unsorted or a sorted T cell fraction (not recorded which). This chain uses TRBV5-4 with TRBJ2-7, with D possibly being TRBD2 (7 bases). This receptor was taken from a male donor with ankylosing spondylitis. CDR3 sequence reads: CASSLDGGPSYEQYF. For the CDR3, the DNA is TGTGCCAGCAGCTTGGACGGGGGGCCCTCCTACGAGCAGTACTTC.